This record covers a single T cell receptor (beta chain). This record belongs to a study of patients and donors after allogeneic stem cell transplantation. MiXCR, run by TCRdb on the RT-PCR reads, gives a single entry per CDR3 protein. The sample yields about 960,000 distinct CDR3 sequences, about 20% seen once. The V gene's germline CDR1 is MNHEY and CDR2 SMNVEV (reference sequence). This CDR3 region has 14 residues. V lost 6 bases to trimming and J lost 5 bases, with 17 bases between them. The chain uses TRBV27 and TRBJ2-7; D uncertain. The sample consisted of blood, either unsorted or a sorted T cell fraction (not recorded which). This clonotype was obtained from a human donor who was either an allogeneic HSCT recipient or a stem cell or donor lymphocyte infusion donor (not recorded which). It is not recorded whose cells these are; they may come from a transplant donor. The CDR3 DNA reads TGTGCCAGCAGCCCGACCCTGAGACGAGACGAGCAGTACTTC. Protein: CASSPTLRRDEQYF.